This T cell receptor beta chain originates from a study of a mutant IDH1 vaccine in newly diagnosed glioma. This CDR3 region has 15 residues. V was cut by 6 bases and J by 0 bases, with 11 bases left in between. CDR1 is MNHNS, CDR2 SASEGT, per germline. Assay: immunoSEQ multiplex PCR; the TCRdb copy retains only in-frame clones and omits some. There are tens of thousands of clones in the sample; around nine tenths occur only once, and 5.7% lies in the top ten. As regards this clone: Antigen: not known.

Stated time point: week 35, safety follow-up. Each vaccine dose was 300 ug of mutant IDH1 20-mer peptide, with topical imiquimod. This material consisted of PBMCs, taken from a glioma patient whose treatment included an IDH1 peptide vaccine. The chain uses TRBV6-1 and TRBJ2-2; D is possibly TRBD1 (5 bases). The sequence was collected from a woman aged 40 to 50 with glioma. The CDR3 region is CASSLSTANTGELFF. The CDR3 DNA sequence: TGTGCCAGCAGCCTTTCGACAGCGAACACCGGGGAGCTGTTTTTT.